This TCR beta chain is drawn from a study of T cell repertoires in cytomegalovirus infection. General study results and limits: CMV-specific TCR beta clonotypes restricted by HLA-C dominated the ex vivo response.

This clonotype was seen at least ten times. Its antigen is currently unknown. Trimming cost V 2 bases and J 3 bases; bases outside gene matches: 7. Germline loops: CDR1 SEHNR, CDR2 FQNEAQ (reference sequence). The CDR3 contains 16 residues. MiXCR, run by TCRdb on the reads, gives a single entry per CDR3 protein. The sample records roughly 45,000 distinct CDR3 sequences, about 20% being singletons. What was sequenced was PBMCs, sequenced either directly or after in vitro stimulation (not recorded which). This chain joins TRBV7-9 and TRBJ2-7; 10 bases align to TRBD1. The sequence was obtained from a human donor in good health (CMV status not recorded). Some clones in this sample may be carry-over from other donors' samples. The CDR3 DNA reads TGTGCCAGCAGCTTATTGGGGGACAGGGGTGACTACGAGCAGTACTTC. This translates into CASSLLGDRGDYEQYF. The entire variable domain, with the rest obtained from reference TRBV7-9 and TRBJ2-7, is as follows: DTGVSQNPRHKITKRGQNVTFRCDPISEHNRLYWYRQTLGQGPEFLTYFQNEAQLEKSRLLSDRFSAERPKGSFSTLEIQRTEQGDSAMYLCASSLLGDRGDYEQYFGPGTRLTVT.